This T cell receptor (beta chain) was sequenced for a study of blood T cell repertoires in COVID-19 (dated by TCRdb to the early 2020s). Looking at the study overall: The collaborator samples originated in the United States, Italy and Spain and spanned the acute and convalescent phases of COVID-19. A de-identified subject ID, COVID-19 status, age in years and sex were almost always included in the sample metadata. The repertoires were released in a freely available public database meant as a resource for research on the immune response to SARS-CoV-2. Subjects who had been exposed to COVID-19, were actively infected with it, or had recovered from it provided the deeply sampled blood TCRbeta repertoires that made up the dataset. The prospective study material was composed of cDNA or gDNA derived from T cells, B-cell-depleted T cells, or PBMCs. Where HLA class I and class II types were available, the types were taken from metadata supplied by the sample provider, not from assay-based typing. Samples came from the ongoing ImmuneRACE study (first 160 participants) plus 1,254 subjects from 6 global collaborators. Overall study results and their limits: The amount of clinical and demographic metadata varied by source and participant and was provided uncurated.

The collaborating institutions used their own protocols to collect whole blood in K2EDTA tubes. Collaborator samples were shipped for TCRbeta analysis as frozen whole blood, isolated PBMCs, or DNA extracted from either sample type. TCRbeta CDR3 regions were amplified from genomic DNA by means of the immunoSEQ Assay, a bias-controlled multiplex PCR. The paper's data handling went like this. Within the assay, amplification of reference gene primers was used to estimate how many nucleated cells each sample contained. To quantify the absolute abundance of each unique TCRbeta CDR3 rearrangement, sequence reads were collapsed and filtered. Productive Simpson clonality was computed per sample as the square root of Simpson's diversity index over productive rearrangements. TCRdb took this table from immuneACCESS and kept in-frame rearrangements with V and J called. Such tables lack part of the clones; where checked against another copy, unresolved V genes explain under half of the gap, and the rest is unexplained. V and J calls and clone size come straight from that table; D and trimming were deduced from the DNA. The sample table lists about 160,000 clones, roughly 91% of them with a count of one. Together, the top ten hold 3.5% to 5% of the sample.

About this clone: Its binding antigen is unknown. Base qualities are missing; no much larger clone stands one base away.

CDR1 and CDR2, looked up from the germline V gene, are SQVTM and ANQGSEA. V drops 4 bases and J drops 6 bases, leaving 10 bases in between. The cysteine opens and the phenylalanine closes a CDR3 of 11 amino acids. Only the CDR3 DNA stays, 33 bases, in frame from base 1. This sequence was found in a woman between 45 and 65 years old with acute or convalescent COVID-19. The chain couples TRBV29-1 to TRBJ2-7; possibly the D gene is TRBD1, per 6 matching bases. Sequencing was performed on peripheral blood. The CDR3 region reads CSVGDTGEQYF. The DNA sequence reads TGCAGCGTTGGGGACACAGGCGAGCAGTACTTC.